This T cell receptor beta chain was identified in a study of blood T cells in healthy people across ages (dated by TCRdb to between 2014 and 2016). Context from the whole study: In model experiments, template switching captured roughly one uniquely barcoded TCR beta cDNA molecule for every two T cells. Donors of different ages were randomly distributed across sequencing lanes to avoid experimental bias. Four age groups were formed from the donors: young (average 16 years), middle-aged (roughly 38), aged (more than 55) and long-lived (about 80). For two donors (one aged 18 to 30 and one aged 80 or older), the study analyzed two additional independent replicas of 1 million unique cDNA reads from the same blood draw. Age-related changes in TCR beta repertoire diversity were measured in the study by deep sequencing normalized with unique cDNA molecular identifiers.

Donors were 39 systemically healthy Caucasian individuals from Russia aged roughly 6 to 95 years. Ten milliliters of peripheral blood were drawn from each donor into EDTA-treated Vacutainer tubes. Ficoll-Paque density-gradient centrifugation was used to isolate PBMCs, with at least 6.5 million per sample. Total RNA, at least 6 micrograms per sample, was extracted from PBMCs with Trizol reagent. For every donor, an aliquot of PBMCs went through flow cytometry to measure the percentages of naive CD45RAhigh/CD27high T cells. This clonotype has a handful of counts. Its binding antigen is unknown. No base quality values were provided; no much bigger clone lies one nucleotide off. To prepare the library, 5' RACE was applied. Sequenced using an Illumina HiSeq 2500. A second PCR of about 6 to 11 cycles was performed with a sample-barcoded 5' primer and a J-beta primer mix. A unique molecular identifier was introduced onto each TCR beta cDNA molecule by a template-switch 5' adaptor carrying 12 random nucleotides. Each sample yielded at least 2.5 million CDR3-containing paired-end reads. First-strand cDNA was synthesized from all RNA with the Mint cDNA synthesis kit, primed by a TRBC-specific oligonucleotide. After uracil-DNA glycosylase treatment, a first 18-cycle PCR used universal primers M1SS and BC2_uni_R on all cDNA. Under the source paper's analysis protocol: For normalization, 1 million high-quality reads, each with a distinct molecular identifier, were randomly selected from each sample. Instead of being binned into consensus sequences, reads that shared molecular identifiers were thrown out. MiTCR, run with a Q25 quality threshold and the strictest error-elimination algorithm, handled CDR3 identification, clonotype clustering and error correction. A nonparametric unseen species model with Euler transformation was used to estimate a lower bound on total TCR beta diversity. The public reads were quality trimmed at Q25 with fastp and then assembled into clones with MiXCR by TCRdb, keeping productive beta chains. Here each entry gathers all rows of one CDR3 protein and keeps the most common genes and DNA. These V and J calls derive from TCRdb rather than the authors' analysis. The sample has around 800,000 distinct CDR3 sequences on record, around 62% of them singletons. The ten largest clonotypes hold about 27% of the sample.

The CDR3, cysteine through phenylalanine, is 11 amino acids long. Only the CDR3 part of the read is kept: 33 bases, read in frame from the first base. CDR1 SGHTA and CDR2 FQGNSA were looked up in the germline V gene. V was cut back by 1 base and J by 10 bases, leaving a gap of 5 bases between them. Here is what the overall study found, with its caveats: A strong correlation was found between observed TCR beta diversity and the percentage of naive T cells measured by flow cytometry. The CMV infection status of donors was not known, potentially confounding age-related changes in expanded clonotypes. Estimates of total diversity based on one million sequenced T cells were considered lower bounds and underestimates. Compared with the aged group, the long-lived group had more naive CD4+ T cells, fewer expanded clones and increased TCR diversity, suggesting age selection. Bulk unsorted PBMC profiling prevented conclusive comparison of naive and antigen-experienced compartments. As age increased, observed TCR beta diversity per million T cells dropped in a roughly linear way, and a significant reduction was already evident by age 40.

Sequencing was performed on blood. This chain joins TRBV7-2 to TRBJ2-1, with the D gene too uncertain to name. This clonotype was obtained from a man aged 25-45 years in good health. The nucleotide sequence is TGTGCCAGCAGCTTAGAGGTAGAGCAGTTCTTC. It translates as CASSLEVEQFF.